The entry below gives a single TCR beta chain sequence along with its context. This sample was included in a study of technical replicates of blood from a few donors. This table comes from immunoSEQ multiplex PCR, and its TCRdb copy is limited to in-frame clones, with some not included. The profile shows about 59,000 clones, more than 95% of them singletons. V lost 0 bases and J 5 bases, leaving 5 bases between the germline ends. Per germline, CDR1 MGHRA and CDR2 YSYEKL. The CDR3 consists of 12 residues. The sample comprised T cells isolated from PBMCs. The V call is TRBV4-1, the J call TRBJ2-7; no reliable D call. The sequence came from a human donor in good health. In DNA form, the CDR3 reads TGCGCCAGCAGCCAAGAGGGCGACGAGCAGTACTTC. This sequence encodes CASSQEGDEQYF.